This T cell receptor beta chain came from a study of blood T cell repertoires in COVID-19. Only in-frame clones appear in the TCRdb table, and some are missing; sequencing was by immunoSEQ multiplex PCR. Of under 250,000 clones in the sample, 83% were seen once. Sequencing was carried out using peripheral blood. The TCR comes from a man aged 35-49 years with active or convalescent COVID-19.

This chain's CDR3 is CASSESGEGNTEAFF. The CDR3 nucleotides are TGCGCCAGCAGTGAGTCGGGAGAGGGGAACACTGAAGCTTTCTTT. The V call is TRBV10-1, the J call TRBJ1-1; D gene unclear. Germline CDR1 and CDR2: WNHNN and SYGVQD (reference sequence). Trimming removed 0 bases from V and 1 base from J, with 9 bases in between. The CDR3 spans 15 residues.